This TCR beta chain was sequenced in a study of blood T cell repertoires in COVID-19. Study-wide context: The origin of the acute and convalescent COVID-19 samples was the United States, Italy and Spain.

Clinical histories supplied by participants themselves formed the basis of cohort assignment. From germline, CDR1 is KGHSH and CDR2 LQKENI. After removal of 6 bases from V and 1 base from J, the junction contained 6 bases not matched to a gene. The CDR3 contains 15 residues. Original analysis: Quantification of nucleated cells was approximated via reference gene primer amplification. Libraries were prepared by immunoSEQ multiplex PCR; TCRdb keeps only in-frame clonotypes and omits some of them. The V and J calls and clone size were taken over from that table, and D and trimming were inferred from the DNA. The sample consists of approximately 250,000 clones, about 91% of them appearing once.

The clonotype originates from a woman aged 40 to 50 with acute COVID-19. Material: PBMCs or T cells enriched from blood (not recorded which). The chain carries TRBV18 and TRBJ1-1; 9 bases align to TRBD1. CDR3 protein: CASSRQGGSNTEAFF. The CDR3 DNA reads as TGTGCCAGCTCTCGACAGGGGGGATCGAACACTGAAGCTTTCTTT.